The T cell receptor (beta chain) described here comes from a study of early T cells in non-severe SARS-CoV-2 infection. This clonotype has at least ten counts. One entry per CDR3 protein, called by TCRdb with MiXCR from the 5' RACE reads. The sample includes under 70,000 distinct CDR3 sequences, 5% to 6.5% of them seen just once. The CDR3 covers 14 residues. CDR1 is LGHNA, CDR2 YNFKEQ, per germline. V lost 0 bases, J lost 0 bases, and 4 bases lay in between. Specimen: whole blood, collected at baseline. The chain has TRBV4-2 and TRBJ2-3; D is undetermined. This receptor was identified in an adult who was a healthcare worker with PCR-confirmed SARS-CoV-2 infection or an uninfected control (not recorded which). DNA of the CDR3: TGTGCCAGCAGCCAAGATCTAAGCACAGATACGCAGTATTTT. Its translation is CASSQDLSTDTQYF.